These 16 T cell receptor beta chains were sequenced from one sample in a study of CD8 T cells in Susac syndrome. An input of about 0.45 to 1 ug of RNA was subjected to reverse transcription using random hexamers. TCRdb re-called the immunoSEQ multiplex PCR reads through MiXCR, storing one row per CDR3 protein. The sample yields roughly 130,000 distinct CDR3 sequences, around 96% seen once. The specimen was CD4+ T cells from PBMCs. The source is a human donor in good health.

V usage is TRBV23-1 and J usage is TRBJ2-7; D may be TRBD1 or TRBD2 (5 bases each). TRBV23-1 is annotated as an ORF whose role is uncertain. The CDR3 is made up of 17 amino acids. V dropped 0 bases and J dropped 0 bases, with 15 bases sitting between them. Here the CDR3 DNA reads TGCGCCAGCAGTCAATCTGGGACGGAATTCAGCTCCTACGAGCAGTACTTC. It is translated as CASSQSGTEFSSYEQYF.

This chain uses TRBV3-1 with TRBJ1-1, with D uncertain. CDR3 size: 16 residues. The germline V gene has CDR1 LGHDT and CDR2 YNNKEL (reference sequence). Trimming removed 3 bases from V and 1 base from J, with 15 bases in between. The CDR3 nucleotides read TGTGCCAGCAGCCATGAGAGATTCCCCGGGAACACTGAAGCTTTCTTT. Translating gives CASSHERFPGNTEAFF. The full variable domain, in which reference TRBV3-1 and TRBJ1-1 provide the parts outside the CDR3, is DTAVSQTPKYLVTQMGNDKSIKCEQNLGHDTMYWYKQDSKKFLKIMFSYNNKELIINETVPNRFSPKSPDKAHLNLHINSLELGDSAVYFCASSHERFPGNTEAFFGQGTRLTVV.

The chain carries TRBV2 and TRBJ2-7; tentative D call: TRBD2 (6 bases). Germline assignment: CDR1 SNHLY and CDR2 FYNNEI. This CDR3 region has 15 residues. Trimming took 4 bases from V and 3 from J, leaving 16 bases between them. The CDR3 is CASSGRGAAFYEQYF. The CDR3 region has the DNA TGTGCCAGCAGTGGGCGGGGAGCAGCTTTCTACGAGCAGTACTTC.

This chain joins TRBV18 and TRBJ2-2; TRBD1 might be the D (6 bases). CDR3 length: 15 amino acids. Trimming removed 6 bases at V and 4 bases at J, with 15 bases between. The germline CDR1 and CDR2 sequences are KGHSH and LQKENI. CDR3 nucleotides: TGTGCCAGCTCCCAAATGATGGGGGCCACCGGGGAGCTGTTTTTT. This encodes CASSQMMGATGELFF.

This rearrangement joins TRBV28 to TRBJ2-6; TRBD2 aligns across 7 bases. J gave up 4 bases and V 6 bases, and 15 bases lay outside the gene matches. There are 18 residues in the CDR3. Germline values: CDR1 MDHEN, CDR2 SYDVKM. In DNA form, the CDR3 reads TGTGCCAGCAGCCTCATCCTGGGAGGGGTGCGGGGGGCCAACGTCCTGACTTTC. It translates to CASSLILGGVRGANVLTF.

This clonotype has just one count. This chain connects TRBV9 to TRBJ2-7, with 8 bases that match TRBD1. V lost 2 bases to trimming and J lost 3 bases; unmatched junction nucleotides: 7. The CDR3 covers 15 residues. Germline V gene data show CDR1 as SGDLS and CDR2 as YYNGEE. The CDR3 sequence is CASSVSDRGIYEQYF. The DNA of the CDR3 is TGTGCCAGCAGCGTCTCCGACAGGGGTATCTACGAGCAGTACTTC.

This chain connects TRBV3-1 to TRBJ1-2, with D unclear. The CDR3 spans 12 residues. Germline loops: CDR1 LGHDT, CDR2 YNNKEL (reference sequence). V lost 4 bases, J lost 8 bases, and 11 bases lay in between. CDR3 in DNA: TGTGCCAGCAGCCGTGGACCCAGCGGCTACACCTTC. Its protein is CASSRGPSGYTF.

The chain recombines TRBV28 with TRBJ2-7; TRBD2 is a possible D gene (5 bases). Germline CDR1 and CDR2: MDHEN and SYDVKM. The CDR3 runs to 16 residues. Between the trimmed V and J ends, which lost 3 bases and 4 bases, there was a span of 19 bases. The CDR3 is CASSFPAGRRGYEQYF. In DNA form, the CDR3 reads TGTGCCAGCAGTTTCCCCGCGGGCCGGAGAGGTTACGAGCAGTACTTC.

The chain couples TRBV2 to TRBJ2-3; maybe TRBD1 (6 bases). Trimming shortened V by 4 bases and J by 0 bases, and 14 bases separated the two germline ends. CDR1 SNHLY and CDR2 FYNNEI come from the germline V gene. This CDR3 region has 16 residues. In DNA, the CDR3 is TGTGCCAGCAGTGCCCAGGGGACGTCTAGCACAGATACGCAGTATTTT. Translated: CASSAQGTSSTDTQYF.

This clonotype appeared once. CDR3 in amino acids: CAWSVPSPSTDTQYF. CDR3 sequence (DNA): TGTGCCTGGAGTGTACCCTCTCCTAGCACAGATACGCAGTATTTT. The chain couples TRBV30 to TRBJ2-3; no clear D. Germline-derived CDR1 and CDR2 are GTSNPN and SVGIG (reference sequence). V was pared by 0 bases and J by 0 bases, with 10 bases between. The CDR3 is 15 residues long.

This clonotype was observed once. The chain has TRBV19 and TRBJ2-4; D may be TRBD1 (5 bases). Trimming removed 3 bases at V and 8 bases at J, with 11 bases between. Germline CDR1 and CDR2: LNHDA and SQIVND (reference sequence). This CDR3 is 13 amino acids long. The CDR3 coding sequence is TGTGCCAGTAGTATCCAGGGTTCGGACATTCAGTACTTC. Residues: CASSIQGSDIQYF.

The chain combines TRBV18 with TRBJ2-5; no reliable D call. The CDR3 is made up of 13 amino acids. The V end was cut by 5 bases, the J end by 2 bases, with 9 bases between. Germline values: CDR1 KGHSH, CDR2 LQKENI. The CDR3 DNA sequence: TGTGCCAGCTCATCAACGCCTCAAGAGACCCAGTACTTC. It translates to CASSSTPQETQYF.

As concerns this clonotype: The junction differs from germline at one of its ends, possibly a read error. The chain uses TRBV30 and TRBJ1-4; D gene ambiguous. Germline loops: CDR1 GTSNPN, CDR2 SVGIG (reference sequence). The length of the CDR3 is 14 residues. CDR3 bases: TGTGCCGGGAGCCCCGGCGTACCCTATGAAAAACTGTTTTTT. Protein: CAGSPGVPYEKLFF.

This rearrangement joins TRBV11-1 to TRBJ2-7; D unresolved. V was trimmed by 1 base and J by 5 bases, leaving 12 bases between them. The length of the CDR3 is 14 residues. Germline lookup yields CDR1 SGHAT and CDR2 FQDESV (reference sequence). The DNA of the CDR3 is TGTGCCAGCAGCTTAGTTCGGGTAACCGACGAGCAGTACTTC. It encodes CASSLVRVTDEQYF.

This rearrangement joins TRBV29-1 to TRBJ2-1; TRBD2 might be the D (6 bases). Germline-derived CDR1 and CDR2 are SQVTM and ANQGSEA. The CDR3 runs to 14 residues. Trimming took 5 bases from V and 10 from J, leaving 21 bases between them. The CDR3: CSVLLSSGRTEQFF. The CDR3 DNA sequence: TGCAGCGTTTTACTCTCTTCAGGGAGGACGGAGCAGTTCTTC.

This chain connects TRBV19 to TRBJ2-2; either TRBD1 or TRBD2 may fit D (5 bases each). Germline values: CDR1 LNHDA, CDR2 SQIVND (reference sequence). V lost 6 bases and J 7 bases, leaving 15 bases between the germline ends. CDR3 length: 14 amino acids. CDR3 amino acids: CASRAGSGVGELFF. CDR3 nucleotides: TGTGCCAGTAGGGCAGGGAGTGGAGTCGGGGAGCTGTTTTTT.